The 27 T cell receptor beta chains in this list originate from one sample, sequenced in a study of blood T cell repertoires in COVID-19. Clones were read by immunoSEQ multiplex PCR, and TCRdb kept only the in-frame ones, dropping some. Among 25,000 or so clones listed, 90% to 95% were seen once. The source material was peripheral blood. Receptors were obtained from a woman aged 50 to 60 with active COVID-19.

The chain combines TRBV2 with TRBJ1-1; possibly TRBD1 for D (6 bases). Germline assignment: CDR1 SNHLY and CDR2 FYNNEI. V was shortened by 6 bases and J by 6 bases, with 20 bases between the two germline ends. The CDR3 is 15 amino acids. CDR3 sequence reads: CASSPLTGFKAEAFF. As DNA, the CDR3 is TGTGCCAGCAGCCCTCTGACAGGATTTAAAGCTGAAGCTTTCTTT.

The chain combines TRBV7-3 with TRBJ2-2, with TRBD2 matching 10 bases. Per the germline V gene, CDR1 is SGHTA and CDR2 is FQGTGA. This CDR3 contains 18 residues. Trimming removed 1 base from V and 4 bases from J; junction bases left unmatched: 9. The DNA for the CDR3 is TGTGCCAGCAGCTTAAATGGCCTAGCGGGAGATGGCACCGGGGAGCTGTTTTTT. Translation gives CASSLNGLAGDGTGELFF.

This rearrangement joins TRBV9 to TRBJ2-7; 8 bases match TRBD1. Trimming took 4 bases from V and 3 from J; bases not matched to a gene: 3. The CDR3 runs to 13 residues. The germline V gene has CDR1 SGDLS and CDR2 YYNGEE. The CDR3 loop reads CASSTGTGYEQYF. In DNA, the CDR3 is TGTGCCAGCAGCACCGGGACAGGCTACGAGCAGTACTTC.

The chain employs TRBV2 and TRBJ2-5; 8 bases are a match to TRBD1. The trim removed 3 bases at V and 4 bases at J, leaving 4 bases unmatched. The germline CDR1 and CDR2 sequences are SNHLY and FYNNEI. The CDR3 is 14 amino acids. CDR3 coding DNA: TGTGCCAGCAGTGAGGGGACAGGTGGAGAGACCCAGTACTTC. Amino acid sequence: CASSEGTGGETQYF.

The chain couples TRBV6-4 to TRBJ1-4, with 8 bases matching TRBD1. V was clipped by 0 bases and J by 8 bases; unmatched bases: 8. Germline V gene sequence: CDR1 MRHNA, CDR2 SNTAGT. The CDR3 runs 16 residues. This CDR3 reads CASSDSYRPGGEKLFF. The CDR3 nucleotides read TGTGCCAGCAGTGACTCTTACAGGCCAGGGGGCGAAAAACTGTTTTTT.

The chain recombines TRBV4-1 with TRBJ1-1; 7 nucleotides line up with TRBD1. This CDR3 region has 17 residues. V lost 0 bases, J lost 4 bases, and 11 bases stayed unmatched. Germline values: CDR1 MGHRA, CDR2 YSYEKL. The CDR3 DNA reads TGCGCCAGCAGCCAAGAGGGGGCCCGACAGGGTGGCACTGAAGCTTTCTTT. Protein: CASSQEGARQGGTEAFF.

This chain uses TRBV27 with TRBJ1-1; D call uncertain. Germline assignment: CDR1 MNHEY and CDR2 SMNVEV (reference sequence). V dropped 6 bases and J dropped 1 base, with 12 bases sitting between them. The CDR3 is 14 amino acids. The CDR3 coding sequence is TGTGCCAGCAGACGGTTGCAGGCGAACACTGAAGCTTTCTTT. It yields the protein CASRRLQANTEAFF.

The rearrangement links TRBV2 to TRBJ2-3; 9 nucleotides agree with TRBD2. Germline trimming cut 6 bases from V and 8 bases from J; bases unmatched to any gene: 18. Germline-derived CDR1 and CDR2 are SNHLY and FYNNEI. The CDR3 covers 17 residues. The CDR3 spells CASRWEAVAGALGTQYF. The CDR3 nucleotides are TGTGCCAGCAGGTGGGAGGCGGTAGCGGGGGCCCTCGGTACGCAGTATTTT.

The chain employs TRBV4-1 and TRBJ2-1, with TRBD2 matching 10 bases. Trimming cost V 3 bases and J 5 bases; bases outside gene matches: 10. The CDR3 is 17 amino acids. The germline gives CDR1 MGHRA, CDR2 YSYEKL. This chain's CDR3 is CASSHLLLAGFHNEQFF. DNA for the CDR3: TGCGCCAGCAGCCATCTACTACTAGCGGGATTTCACAATGAGCAGTTCTTC.

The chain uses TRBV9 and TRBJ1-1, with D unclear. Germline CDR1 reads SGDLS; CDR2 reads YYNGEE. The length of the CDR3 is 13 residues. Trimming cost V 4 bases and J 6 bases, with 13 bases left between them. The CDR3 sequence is CASSPRAGPEAFF. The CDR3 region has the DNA TGTGCCAGCAGCCCCCGGGCGGGCCCTGAAGCTTTCTTT. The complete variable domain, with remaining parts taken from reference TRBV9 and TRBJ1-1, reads DSGVTQTPKHLITATGQRVTLRCSPRSGDLSVYWYQQSLDQGLQFLIQYYNGEERAKGNILERFSAQQFPDLHSELNLSSLELGDSALYFCASSPRAGPEAFFGQGTRLTVV.

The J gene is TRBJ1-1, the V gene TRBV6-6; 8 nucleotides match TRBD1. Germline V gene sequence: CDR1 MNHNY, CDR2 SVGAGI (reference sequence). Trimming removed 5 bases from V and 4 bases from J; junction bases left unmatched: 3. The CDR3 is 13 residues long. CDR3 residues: CASSPQGATEAFF. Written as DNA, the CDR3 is TGTGCCAGCAGTCCCCAGGGGGCCACTGAAGCTTTCTTT.

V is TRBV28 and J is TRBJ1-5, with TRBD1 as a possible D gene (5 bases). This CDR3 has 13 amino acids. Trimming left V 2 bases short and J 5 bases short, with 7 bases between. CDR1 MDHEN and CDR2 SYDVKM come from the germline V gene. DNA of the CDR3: TGTGCCAGCAGTTTAGACAGCGATCAGCCCCAGCATTTT. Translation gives CASSLDSDQPQHF.

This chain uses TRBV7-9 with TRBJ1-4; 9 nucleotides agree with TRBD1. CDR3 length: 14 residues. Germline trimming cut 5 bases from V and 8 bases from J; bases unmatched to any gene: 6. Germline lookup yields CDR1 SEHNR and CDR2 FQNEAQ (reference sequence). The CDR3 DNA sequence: TGTGCCAGCAGCCGGACAGGGGATGCGGAAAAACTGTTTTTT. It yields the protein CASSRTGDAEKLFF.

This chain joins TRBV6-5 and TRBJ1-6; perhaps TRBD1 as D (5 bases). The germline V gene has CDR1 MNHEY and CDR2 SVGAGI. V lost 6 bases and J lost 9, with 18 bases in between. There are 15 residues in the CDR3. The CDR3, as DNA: TGTGCCAGCAGGGATCTGACGGGGGGGGGTTCACCCCTCCACTTT. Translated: CASRDLTGGGSPLHF.

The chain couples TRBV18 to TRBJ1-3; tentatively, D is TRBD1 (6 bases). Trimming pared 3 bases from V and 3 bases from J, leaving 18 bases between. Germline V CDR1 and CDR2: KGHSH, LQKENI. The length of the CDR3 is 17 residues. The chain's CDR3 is CASSPQQGIRDGNTIYF. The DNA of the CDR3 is TGTGCCAGCTCACCTCAGCAGGGGATACGAGATGGAAACACCATATATTTT.

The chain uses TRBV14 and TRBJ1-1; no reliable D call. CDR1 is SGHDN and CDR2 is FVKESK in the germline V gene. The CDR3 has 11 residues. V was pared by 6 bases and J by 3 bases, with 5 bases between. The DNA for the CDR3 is TGTGCCAGCAGGCAGTACACTGAAGCTTTCTTT. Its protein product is CASRQYTEAFF.

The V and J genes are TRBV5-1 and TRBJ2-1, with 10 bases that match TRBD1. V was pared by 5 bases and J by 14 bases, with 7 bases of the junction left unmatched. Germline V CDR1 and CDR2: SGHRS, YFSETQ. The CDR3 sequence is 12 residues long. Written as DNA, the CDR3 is TGCGCCAGCAGGCTGGGACAGGGGAGGAAGTTCTTC. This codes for CASRLGQGRKFF.

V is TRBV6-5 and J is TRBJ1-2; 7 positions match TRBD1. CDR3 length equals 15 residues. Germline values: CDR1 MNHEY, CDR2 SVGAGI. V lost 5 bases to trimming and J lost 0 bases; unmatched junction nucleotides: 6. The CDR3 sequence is CASSLQGQSNYGYTF. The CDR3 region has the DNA TGTGCCAGCAGTCTACAGGGACAGTCTAACTATGGCTACACCTTC.

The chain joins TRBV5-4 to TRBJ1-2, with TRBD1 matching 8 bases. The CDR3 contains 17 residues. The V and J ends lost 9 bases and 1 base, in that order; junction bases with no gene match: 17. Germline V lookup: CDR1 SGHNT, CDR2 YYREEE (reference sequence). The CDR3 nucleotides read TGTGCCACCGCCGAGGGGGGCAGGGGGCACCTTAACTATGGCTACACCTTC. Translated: CATAEGGRGHLNYGYTF.

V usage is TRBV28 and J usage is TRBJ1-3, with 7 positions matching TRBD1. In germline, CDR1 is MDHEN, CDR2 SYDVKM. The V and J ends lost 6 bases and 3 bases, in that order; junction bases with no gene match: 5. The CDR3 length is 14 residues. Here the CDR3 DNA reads TGTGCCAGCAGCCGTTGGGACAGTGGAAACACCATATATTTT. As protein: CASSRWDSGNTIYF. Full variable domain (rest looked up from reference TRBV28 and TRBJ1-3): DVKVTQSSRYLVKRTGEKVFLECVQDMDHENMFWYRQDPGLGLRLIYFSYDVKMKEKGDIPEGYSVSREKKERFSLILESASTNQTSMYLCASSRWDSGNTIYFGEGSWLTVV.

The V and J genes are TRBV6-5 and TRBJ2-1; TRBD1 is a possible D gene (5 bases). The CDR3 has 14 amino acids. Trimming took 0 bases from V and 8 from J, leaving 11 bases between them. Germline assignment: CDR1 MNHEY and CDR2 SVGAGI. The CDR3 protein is CASSYSSGKDEQFF. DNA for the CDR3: TGTGCCAGCAGTTACTCGTCAGGGAAGGATGAGCAGTTCTTC.

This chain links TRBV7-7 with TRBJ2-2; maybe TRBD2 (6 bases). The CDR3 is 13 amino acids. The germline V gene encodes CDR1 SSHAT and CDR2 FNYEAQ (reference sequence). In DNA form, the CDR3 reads TGTGCTAGCGGCGGGGTCAACACCGGGGAGCTGTTTTTT. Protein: CASGGVNTGELFF.

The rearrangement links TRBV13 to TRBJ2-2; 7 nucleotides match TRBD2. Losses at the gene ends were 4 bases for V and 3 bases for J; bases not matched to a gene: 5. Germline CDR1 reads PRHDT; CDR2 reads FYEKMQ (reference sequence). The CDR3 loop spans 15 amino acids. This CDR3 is CASSYARGDTGELFF. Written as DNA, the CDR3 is TGTGCCAGCAGCTACGCTCGGGGGGACACCGGGGAGCTGTTTTTT.

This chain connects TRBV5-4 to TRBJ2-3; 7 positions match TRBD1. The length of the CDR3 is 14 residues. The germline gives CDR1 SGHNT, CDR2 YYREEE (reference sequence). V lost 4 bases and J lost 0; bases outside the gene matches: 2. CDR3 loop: CASSLDRSTDTQYF. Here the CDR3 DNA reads TGTGCCAGCAGCCTGGACAGGAGCACAGATACGCAGTATTTT.

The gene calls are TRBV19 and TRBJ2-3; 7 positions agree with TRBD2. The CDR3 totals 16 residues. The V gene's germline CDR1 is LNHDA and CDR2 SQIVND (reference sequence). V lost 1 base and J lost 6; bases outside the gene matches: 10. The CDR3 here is CASSIGVGGSADTQYF. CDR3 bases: TGTGCCAGTAGTATAGGGGTCGGGGGGTCAGCGGATACGCAGTATTTT.

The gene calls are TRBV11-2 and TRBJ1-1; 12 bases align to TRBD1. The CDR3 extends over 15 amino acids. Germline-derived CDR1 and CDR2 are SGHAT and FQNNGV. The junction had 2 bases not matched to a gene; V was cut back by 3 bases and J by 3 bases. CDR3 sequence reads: CASSLGQGAYTEAFF. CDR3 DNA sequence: TGTGCCAGCAGCTTGGGACAGGGGGCTTACACTGAAGCTTTCTTT.

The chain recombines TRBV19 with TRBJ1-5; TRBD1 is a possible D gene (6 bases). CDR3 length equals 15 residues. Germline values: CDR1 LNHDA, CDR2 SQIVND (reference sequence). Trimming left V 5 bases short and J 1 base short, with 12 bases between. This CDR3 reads CASSSGTRSNQPQHF. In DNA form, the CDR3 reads TGTGCCAGTAGTTCCGGGACAAGAAGCAATCAGCCCCAGCATTTT.